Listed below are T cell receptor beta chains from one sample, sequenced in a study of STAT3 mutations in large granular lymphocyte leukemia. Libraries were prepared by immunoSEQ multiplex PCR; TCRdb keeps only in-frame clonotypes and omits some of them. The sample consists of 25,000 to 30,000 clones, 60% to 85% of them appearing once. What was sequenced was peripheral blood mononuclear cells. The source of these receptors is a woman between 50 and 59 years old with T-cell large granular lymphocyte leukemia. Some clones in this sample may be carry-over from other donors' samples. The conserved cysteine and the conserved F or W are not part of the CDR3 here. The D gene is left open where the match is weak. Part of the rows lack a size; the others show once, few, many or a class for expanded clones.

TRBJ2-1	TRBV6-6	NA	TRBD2	ASRGTSGNNEQF
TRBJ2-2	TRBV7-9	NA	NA	ASTFKNTGELF
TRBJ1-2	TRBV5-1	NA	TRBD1	ASSNPGQGFYGYT
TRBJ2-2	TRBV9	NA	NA	ATSRGRRTGELF
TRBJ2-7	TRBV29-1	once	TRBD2	SARGGTLGSYEQY
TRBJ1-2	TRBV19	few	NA	ASSPNAYGYT
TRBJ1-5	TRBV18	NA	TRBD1	ASSPPGTGMYQPQH
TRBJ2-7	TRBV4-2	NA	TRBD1	ASSHPRTGGYEQY
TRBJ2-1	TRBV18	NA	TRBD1	ASFRDRGFDEQF
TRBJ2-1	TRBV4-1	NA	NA	ASSQEDPSASSYNEQF
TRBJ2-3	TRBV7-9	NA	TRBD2	ASSPRSGAYTDTQY
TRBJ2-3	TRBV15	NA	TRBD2	ATSGGSGSTDTQY
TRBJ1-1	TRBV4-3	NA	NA	ASSQLSSFDTEAF
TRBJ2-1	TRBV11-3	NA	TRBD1	ASSLGQGHNEQF